Below, 12 T cell receptor beta chains from the same sample are listed, as sequenced in a study of shared clonotypes between healthy human individuals. Libraries were prepared by immunoSEQ multiplex PCR; TCRdb keeps only in-frame clonotypes and omits some of them. The sample carries about 680,000 clones, roughly 70% recorded once. The specimen was memory CD4+ T cells sorted from blood. This sample's subset: CD45RA-negative fraction. The receptors were gathered from a woman under 40 in good health.

This CDR3 is CASSAGQGVIRGYTF. In nucleotides, the CDR3 is TGTGCCAGCAGCGCTGGACAGGGGGTTATTCGGGGCTACACCTTC. The chain uses TRBV7-6 and TRBJ1-2; 10 bases align to TRBD1. This CDR3 has 15 residues. V lost 5 bases, J lost 8 bases, and 11 bases stayed unmatched. Per the germline V gene, CDR1 is SGHVS and CDR2 is FNYEAQ.

This clone occurred once. Here the CDR3 DNA reads TGTGCCAGCAGTGAAGCGCCGCGACAGGGGAGTGAGCAGTTCTTC. This codes for CASSEAPRQGSEQFF. The gene calls are TRBV6-1 and TRBJ2-1, with 8 nucleotides matching TRBD1. CDR3 size: 15 residues. The V gene end was trimmed by 0 bases and the J gene end by 9 bases; junction bases not matched to a gene: 7. Germline V gene lookup returns CDR1 MNHNS and CDR2 SASEGT.

The chain is built from TRBV5-1 and TRBJ2-2, with D hard to call. Trimming left V 3 bases short and J 4 bases short, with 13 bases between. The germline CDR1 and CDR2 sequences are SGHRS and YFSETQ. CDR3 size: 15 residues. CDR3 sequence reads: CASSSSFTPTGELFF. The DNA for the CDR3 is TGCGCCAGCAGCTCCAGCTTCACACCCACCGGGGAGCTGTTTTTT.

The chain carries TRBV6-1 and TRBJ2-5, with D hard to call. Per germline, CDR1 MNHNS and CDR2 SASEGT. V gave up 5 bases and J gave up 5 bases, with 12 bases separating them. CDR3 length equals 13 residues. The CDR3 DNA is TGTGCCAGCAGTTCCCATCTGAGGGAGACCCAGTACTTC. This translates into CASSSHLRETQYF.

The chain couples TRBV9 to TRBJ1-1; D is undetermined. The CDR3 contains 15 residues. V dropped 0 bases and J dropped 8 bases, with 17 bases sitting between them. CDR1 SGDLS and CDR2 YYNGEE come from the germline V gene. CDR3 loop: CASSVVPGFDGEAFF. As DNA, the CDR3 is TGTGCCAGCAGCGTAGTTCCTGGGTTTGATGGAGAAGCTTTCTTT.

The chain is built from TRBV19 and TRBJ2-2, with D possibly TRBD2 on 6 matching bases. In germline, CDR1 is LNHDA, CDR2 SQIVND (reference sequence). Trimming took off 7 bases at V and 1 base at J, with 13 bases between the two ends. This CDR3 spans 15 amino acids. This CDR3 reads CASIGTYQNTGELFF. CDR3 coding DNA: TGTGCCAGTATTGGGACTTACCAGAACACCGGGGAGCTGTTTTTT.

This sequence joins TRBV7-2 and TRBJ1-1, with 9 bases aligning to TRBD1. V shed 5 bases, J shed 10 bases, and the junction held 11 bases outside the gene matches. The CDR3 length is 14 residues. CDR1 is SGHTA and CDR2 is FQGNSA in the germline V gene. For the CDR3, the DNA is TGTGCCAGCAGCCCTGACAGGGGGAGAGTAGTAGCTTTCTTT. As protein: CASSPDRGRVVAFF.

This chain uses TRBV2 with TRBJ2-7; D remains unclear. The CDR3 has 11 residues. Between the trimmed V and J ends, which lost 6 bases and 4 bases, there was a span of 7 bases. Germline V gene data show CDR1 as SNHLY and CDR2 as FYNNEI. CDR3: CASRNLYEQYF. CDR3 sequence (DNA): TGTGCCAGCAGGAACCTATACGAGCAGTACTTC.

The genes are TRBV7-2 and TRBJ2-7; 9 nucleotides match TRBD2. The germline V gene encodes CDR1 SGHTA and CDR2 FQGNSA. The CDR3 is 16 amino acids. V was clipped by 4 bases and J by 4 bases; unmatched bases: 11. CDR3 in amino acids: CASSSIGRREGYEQYF. In DNA form, the CDR3 reads TGTGCCAGCAGCTCCATCGGCCGGCGGGAGGGGTACGAGCAGTACTTC. Drawing the rest from reference TRBV7-2 and TRBJ2-7, the complete variable domain is GAGVSQSPSNKVTEKGKDVELRCDPISGHTALYWYRQSLGQGLEFLIYFQGNSAPDKSGLPSDRFSAERTGGSVSTLTIQRTQQEDSAVYLCASSSIGRREGYEQYFGPGTRLTVT.

The V and J genes are TRBV5-1 and TRBJ2-7, with 7 bases lining up with TRBD2. Trimming removed 0 bases from V and 6 bases from J; junction bases left unmatched: 6. The CDR3 length is 14 residues. The germline V gene has CDR1 SGHRS and CDR2 YFSETQ. In nucleotides, the CDR3 is TGCGCCAGCAGCTTGGGTAGCGGGTCTCTCGAGCAGTACTTC. This translates into CASSLGSGSLEQYF.

The V gene is TRBV2, the J gene TRBJ2-5, with 12 nucleotides matching TRBD2. Trimming removed 5 bases from V and 2 bases from J; junction bases left unmatched: 3. The CDR3 length is 15 residues. CDR1 is SNHLY, CDR2 FYNNEI, per germline. In DNA form, the CDR3 reads TGTGCCAGCAGTTTGACTAGCGGGAGACAAGAGACCCAGTACTTC. This codes for CASSLTSGRQETQYF.

The chain carries TRBV11-2 and TRBJ1-1; unclear D gene. V was pared by 1 base and J by 3 bases, with 3 bases between. The CDR3 is made up of 12 amino acids. Germline-derived CDR1 and CDR2 are SGHAT and FQNNGV. Here the CDR3 reads CASSLVDTEAFF. CDR3 nucleotides: TGTGCCAGCAGCTTAGTGGACACTGAAGCTTTCTTT.